Listed here are 19 T cell receptor beta chains from one sample, sequenced in a study of T cell responses to AZD1222 COVID-19 vaccine. Sequencing was performed with immunoSEQ multiplex PCR; in TCRdb, only in-frame clones are kept and a portion is missing. In the table there are 130,000 or so clones, roughly 90% of which are singletons. The sequences come from peripheral blood, collected on day 0 of AZD1222 vaccination. The receptors were sampled from an adult in good health.

J is TRBJ2-7 and V is TRBV6-6, with D perhaps matching TRBD1 (6 bases). Looked up from germline, CDR1 is MNHNY and CDR2 is SVGAGI (reference sequence). There are 15 residues in the CDR3. The ends were cut back, 7 bases at V and 0 bases at J, with 16 bases in the middle. The CDR3 is CASTRTEDNSYEQYF. The CDR3 DNA reads TGTGCCAGCACTCGGACAGAAGATAACTCCTACGAGCAGTACTTC.

The CDR3 region has the DNA TGTGCCAGCAGGACCGGGGGGGCGAGGCAGCCCCAGCATTTT. Protein product: CASRTGGARQPQHF. This chain joins TRBV6-5 and TRBJ1-5; D perhaps matches TRBD1 (6 bases). The germline gives CDR1 MNHEY, CDR2 SVGAGI. This CDR3 is 14 amino acids long. Trimming took 6 bases from V and 7 from J, leaving 16 bases between them.

This chain links TRBV6-1 with TRBJ1-5, with a possible D match to TRBD1 (6 bases). V lost 2 bases, J lost 5 bases, and 13 bases lay in between. The CDR3 runs to 15 residues. Germline V gives CDR1 MNHNS, CDR2 SASEGT. CDR3 residues: CASSEPWDTYQPQHF. CDR3 bases: TGTGCCAGCAGTGAACCGTGGGACACCTATCAGCCCCAGCATTTT.

This clone was counted a single time. V and J are TRBV18 and TRBJ1-4; D call uncertain. Trimming cost V 2 bases and J 11 bases, with 15 bases left between them. The CDR3 contains 14 residues. CDR1 is KGHSH, CDR2 LQKENI, per germline. The CDR3 loop is CASSPNNLEGKLFF. The CDR3 DNA follows: TGTGCCAGCTCACCAAATAACCTTGAGGGTAAACTGTTTTTT.

The chain is built from TRBV9 and TRBJ1-1, with D maybe TRBD1 (5 bases). CDR3 length: 16 amino acids. The V and J ends lost 4 bases and 5 bases respectively, with 21 bases between them. The germline CDR1 and CDR2 sequences are SGDLS and YYNGEE. The CDR3 DNA is TGTGCCAGCAGCCCCCCCGGGGCGGAGGGTAGGACTGAAGCTTTCTTT. It encodes CASSPPGAEGRTEAFF.

V gene TRBV7-9 combines with J gene TRBJ2-3; D is undetermined. V lost 4 bases to trimming and J lost 3 bases, with 17 bases between them. Germline-derived CDR1 and CDR2 are SEHNR and FQNEAQ (reference sequence). CDR3 length: 16 amino acids. DNA of the CDR3: TGTGCCAGCAGCTCGCGGAACCCCTTTGGTACAGATACGCAGTATTTT. Its translation is CASSSRNPFGTDTQYF.

This CDR3 reads CASSVAVSVVGYTF. In nucleotides, the CDR3 is TGTGCCAGCAGCGTAGCCGTTTCTGTCGTTGGCTACACCTTC. The chain combines TRBV9 with TRBJ1-2; D is uncertain. The CDR3 has 14 amino acids. Germline V gene sequence: CDR1 SGDLS, CDR2 YYNGEE. Trimming pared 0 bases from V and 7 bases from J, leaving 13 bases between. Filled out from reference TRBV9 and TRBJ1-2, the complete variable domain reads DSGVTQTPKHLITATGQRVTLRCSPRSGDLSVYWYQQSLDQGLQFLIQYYNGEERAKGNILERFSAQQFPDLHSELNLSSLELGDSALYFCASSVAVSVVGYTFGSGTRLTVV.

The gene calls are TRBV28 and TRBJ2-7, with D possibly being TRBD2 (5 bases). The germline CDR1 and CDR2 sequences are MDHEN and SYDVKM. Trimming shortened V by 6 bases and J by 3 bases, and 12 bases separated the two germline ends. CDR3 size: 13 residues. The DNA of the CDR3 is TGTGCCAGCAGAGAGGGCCAGATCTACGAGCAGTACTTC. This sequence encodes CASREGQIYEQYF.

This chain joins TRBV7-8 and TRBJ2-7; 7 nucleotides match TRBD2. From germline, CDR1 is SGHVS and CDR2 FQNEAQ. The CDR3 runs 16 residues. Germline trimming cut 5 bases from V and 5 bases from J; bases unmatched to any gene: 15. CDR3 bases: TGTGCCAGCAGCCTCGTGAGGGGCGGGAGTTTGAACGAGCAGTACTTC. Encoded protein: CASSLVRGGSLNEQYF.

The chain has TRBV6-5 and TRBJ2-1; D is uncertain. Trimming removed 5 bases from V and 0 bases from J, with 11 bases in between. The CDR3 is 15 residues long. Germline V gene sequence: CDR1 MNHEY, CDR2 SVGAGI. CDR3 DNA: TGTGCCAGCAGTCTTGTTTACAGCTCCTACAATGAGCAGTTCTTC. This sequence encodes CASSLVYSSYNEQFF.

This clone was counted between two and nine times. The chain combines TRBV7-2 with TRBJ2-3, with 10 bases fitting TRBD2. Looked up from germline, CDR1 is SGHTA and CDR2 is FQGNSA. After removal of 1 base from V and 3 bases from J, the junction contained 7 bases not matched to a gene. The CDR3 loop spans 17 amino acids. CDR3 amino acids: CASSLGSSGSGTDTQYF. In DNA, the CDR3 is TGTGCCAGCAGCTTAGGGTCTAGCGGGAGTGGAACAGATACGCAGTATTTT.

The chain uses TRBV24-1 and TRBJ2-1; TRBD1 matches 8 bases. The germline V gene encodes CDR1 KGHDR and CDR2 SFDVKD. The CDR3 is made up of 18 amino acids. Trimming removed 2 bases from V and 0 bases from J; junction bases left unmatched: 8. This chain's CDR3 is CATSDSRGQGLSYNEQFF. The CDR3 region has the DNA TGTGCCACCAGTGATTCCCGAGGACAGGGCCTCTCCTACAATGAGCAGTTCTTC.

V usage is TRBV5-6 and J usage is TRBJ2-6; D may correspond to TRBD1 or TRBD2 (6 bases each). V dropped 1 base and J dropped 2 bases, with 7 bases sitting between them. Germline V gene data show CDR1 as SGHDT and CDR2 as YYEEEE. The CDR3 loop spans 15 amino acids. CDR3 bases: TGTGCCAGCAGCTTGCGGGGGCCTGGGGCCAACGTCCTGACTTTC. Translation gives CASSLRGPGANVLTF.

V gene TRBV21-1 combines with J gene TRBJ2-3; the DNA was not used to check the table's D call, TRBD2. TRBV21-1 is annotated as a pseudogene. This CDR3 is built from 16 residues. This CDR3 reads CASSKAPSGRSDTQYF. The CDR3 region has the DNA TGTGCCAGCAGCAAAGCCCCTAGCGGGAGATCAGATACGCAGTATTTT.

The chain joins TRBV12-3 or TRBV12-4 to TRBJ1-6; D is possibly TRBD1 (5 bases). This CDR3 is built from 13 residues. V dropped 5 bases and J dropped 9 bases, with 11 bases sitting between them. CDR3 in DNA: TGTGCCAGCAGTCGGGGCAAAGGTTCACCCCTCCACTTT. Translating it yields CASSRGKGSPLHF.

The chain links TRBV6-6 to TRBJ2-7; possibly TRBD2 for D (6 bases). Germline V gene lookup returns CDR1 MNHNY and CDR2 SVGAGI (reference sequence). V was cut by 6 bases and J by 4 bases, with 25 bases left in between. The CDR3 consists of 17 residues. The CDR3 is CASSRHEVRRDLYEQYF. CDR3 DNA sequence: TGTGCCAGCAGCCGACATGAAGTACGGCGGGACCTTTACGAGCAGTACTTC.

Only one count was recorded for this clone. The V call is TRBV7-3, the J call TRBJ1-5; a weak D match, TRBD1 (5 bases). Germline assignment: CDR1 SGHTA and CDR2 FQGTGA. The CDR3 has 13 residues. V lost 3 bases to trimming and J lost 5 bases, with 8 bases between them. This CDR3 is CASSFRADQPQHF. The CDR3 bases are TGTGCCAGCAGCTTCAGGGCAGATCAGCCCCAGCATTTT.

The chain links TRBV11-2 to TRBJ2-5; D unresolved. Trimming took 3 bases from V and 5 from J, leaving 10 bases between them. Germline CDR1 is SGHAT and CDR2 is FQNNGV. This CDR3 region has 13 residues. This CDR3 is CASSFGLAETQYF. The CDR3 coding sequence is TGTGCCAGCAGCTTTGGGTTGGCGGAGACCCAGTACTTC.

This rearrangement joins TRBV5-1 to TRBJ1-4, with D tentatively TRBD1 (6 bases). Germline V gene sequence: CDR1 SGHRS, CDR2 YFSETQ. V was cut by 0 bases and J by 10 bases, with 19 bases left in between. The length of the CDR3 is 16 residues. The CDR3 is CASSLDSQQGGGKLFF. CDR3 sequence (DNA): TGCGCCAGCAGCTTGGACAGCCAACAAGGGGGAGGAAAACTGTTTTTT.